This TCR beta chain was identified during a study of identifying expanded T cells in peripheral blood. Study results and limitations: Clone count variance between approximately 2-week samples rose with total template count. Differentially abundant clones: roughly 1.2 between replicates, 16.4 at about 13 days, around 20 at four.

Measured with immunoSEQ multiplex PCR; TCRdb has only the in-frame clones, and not every one. The top ten hold about 17% of the sample, which has 100,000 or so clones, around nine tenths seen once. Turning to this clone: The target antigen is unknown.

What was sequenced was blood. This clonotype was obtained from a person between 18 and 69 years old in good health.

The CDR3: CASSPRENEQFF. In DNA form, the CDR3 reads TGTGCCAGCAGCCCACGGGAGAATGAGCAGTTCTTC. The rearrangement uses TRBV6-6 and TRBJ2-1; TRBD2 might be the D (6 bases). V lost 6 bases and J lost 7, with 10 bases in between. The CDR3 spans 12 residues. Germline V gene data show CDR1 as MNHNY and CDR2 as SVGAGI (reference sequence).